This TCR beta chain was profiled in a study of blood T cell repertoires in COVID-19. Assay: immunoSEQ multiplex PCR; the TCRdb copy retains only in-frame clones and omits some. The profile covers about 260,000 clones, with 84% appearing a single time and around 4.2% taken by the ten largest. This CDR3 comprises 16 residues. V lost 3 bases, J lost 1 base, and 15 bases lay in between. In germline, CDR1 is SGHAT, CDR2 FQNNGV. The sequenced sample was peripheral blood. This receptor was taken from a man aged 60 to 75 with acute or convalescent COVID-19. The chain joins TRBV11-2 to TRBJ2-5; possibly TRBD1 for D (5 bases). DNA of the CDR3: TGTGCCAGCAGCTTGGGCCAGGGATTTGCCCAAGAGACCCAGTACTTC. Protein product: CASSLGQGFAQETQYF.